These 4 T cell receptor beta chains originate from one sample sequenced in a study of shared clonotypes between healthy human individuals. Method: immunoSEQ multiplex PCR; TCRdb's copy keeps in-frame clones and lacks some. Of roughly 2.2 million clones in the sample, 85% to 95% were seen once. The sequenced material came from naive CD4+ T cells from PBMCs. Sample subset: CD45RA+ positively selected. The receptors were gathered from a man younger than 30 in good health. Some clones in this sample may be carry-over from other donors' samples.

The V call is TRBV2, the J call TRBJ1-5; D ambiguous. The CDR3 runs to 15 residues. Germline CDR1 and CDR2: SNHLY and FYNNEI. Between the trimmed V and J ends, which lost 6 bases and 1 base, there was a span of 13 bases. CDR3 bases: TGTGCCAGCAGGAAGTCAGAAGGAAGCAATCAGCCCCAGCATTTT. As protein: CASRKSEGSNQPQHF.

J is TRBJ1-1 and V is TRBV27; D unclear. The CDR3 is 13 residues long. The V gene lost 8 bases and the J gene lost 1 base, with 11 bases spanning the gap. From germline, CDR1 is MNHEY and CDR2 SMNVEV (reference sequence). CDR3 sequence: CASGLRRNTEAFF. The DNA of the CDR3 is TGTGCCAGCGGACTGAGAAGGAACACTGAAGCTTTCTTT.

The DNA for the CDR3 is TGTGCCAGCAGCTTTAACGGCGCGAACACCGGGGAGCTGTTTTTT. Amino acids: CASSFNGANTGELFF. The chain recombines TRBV5-4 with TRBJ2-2, with D unclear. This CDR3 has 15 amino acids. Trimming took off 2 bases at V and 0 bases at J, with 8 bases between the two ends. Germline V gene sequence: CDR1 SGHNT, CDR2 YYREEE (reference sequence).

This clone has only one observation. The chain combines TRBV2 with TRBJ1-1; D is ambiguous. V lost 0 bases to trimming and J lost 4 bases, with 9 bases between them. The V gene's germline CDR1 is SNHLY and CDR2 FYNNEI. There are 14 residues in the CDR3. CDR3 nucleotide sequence: TGTGCCAGCAGTGAAGCTCTATCGGGCACTGAAGCTTTCTTT. This gives the protein CASSEALSGTEAFF.